The sequence of this T cell receptor beta chain was determined in a study of blood T cell repertoires in COVID-19 (dated by TCRdb to the early 2020s). Turning to the overall study: Samples from collaborators originated in the United States, Italy and Spain and spanned both the acute and convalescent phases of COVID-19. Samples came from the ongoing ImmuneRACE study (first 160 participants) plus 1,254 subjects from 6 global collaborators. Where HLA class I and class II types were available, the types were taken from metadata supplied by the sample provider, not from assay-based typing. The material from the prospective study consisted of cDNA or gDNA derived from T cells, B-cell-depleted T cells, or PBMCs. The repertoires were made available in a free public database intended to serve as a resource for research on the immune response to SARS-CoV-2. Sample metadata almost always included a de-identified subject ID, COVID-19 status, age in years and sex. The dataset comprised deeply sampled blood TCRbeta repertoires from subjects exposed to, actively infected with, or recovered from COVID-19. The study at large found these results: The amount of clinical and demographic metadata varied by source and participant and was provided uncurated.

With regard to this clone: No cognate antigen has been identified for it. No base-level quality is on record; no much larger clone is a single base apart.

The immunoSEQ Assay, a bias-controlled multiplex PCR, was used to amplify TCRbeta CDR3 regions from genomic DNA. Per the authors' processing: Nucleated cell counts per sample were estimated from amplification of reference gene primers within the assay. To quantify the absolute abundance of each unique TCRbeta CDR3 rearrangement, sequence reads were collapsed and filtered. For each sample, productive Simpson clonality was calculated by taking the square root of Simpson's diversity index across productive rearrangements. Entries here come from immuneACCESS through TCRdb and include only in-frame sequences with V and J called. Some clones fail to appear in such tables; in the studies checked, an unresolved V gene covers under half of the shortfall, and the cause of the remainder is unknown. The V and J calls and the clone size are those of that table, but D and trimming were determined from the DNA. Here the sample has 250,000 to 350,000 clones; approximately 88% occur a single time. More than 1.1% of the sample is in the top ten clones.

Clipping removes 5 bases from V and 4 bases from J, with 11 as the unmatched junction base count. Inclusive of the bounding cysteine and phenylalanine, the CDR3 is 18 residues long. Only the CDR3 part of the read is kept: 54 bases, read in frame from the first base. CDR1 SGHTA and CDR2 FQGTGA were looked up in the germline V gene. One collaborating source in Seattle enrolled patients during active infection and followed them longitudinally through the course of disease. The collaborating institutions used their own protocols to collect whole blood in K2EDTA tubes. For TCRbeta analysis, collaborators shipped samples as frozen whole blood, isolated PBMCs, or DNA extracted from either of those sample types.

This chain joins TRBV7-3 to TRBJ2-1; 13 bases in the junction line up with TRBD2. This receptor was taken from a human donor with COVID-19, enrolled during active disease. The donor label of this sample is uncertain. The sequenced sample was peripheral blood. CDR3 reads: CASSLDPGLAGRYNEQFF. Read as DNA, the sequence is TGTGCCAGCAGCCTGGACCCGGGACTAGCGGGACGATACAATGAGCAGTTCTTC.